This passage covers 23 T cell receptor beta chains from one sample sequenced in a study of T-cell reconstitution after alpha-beta-depleted transplantation in children (dated by TCRdb to 2015 to 2016). The sample's treatment or condition label, decoded: allogeneic hematopoietic cell transplantation with graft depleted of TCRalphabeta T cells and CD19 B cells. Library generation was performed with PCR. Sequencing instrument: Illumina HiSeq 2500. Molecular barcoding was employed in the preparation of TCR libraries, with unique molecular identifiers being used to normalize TCRbeta repertoire quantification. Clones were called with MiXCR by TCRdb after fastp trimmed the public reads at Q25, and only in-frame beta chains were retained. Every CDR3 protein is listed once, alongside the most common genes and DNA of its rows. The sample has approximately 1,000,000 distinct CDR3 sequences on record, about 29% of them singletons. The ten largest clones capture 28% of the sample.

The sequences come from PBMCs, mostly from graft donor cells, collected 360 days after TCRalphabeta/CD19-depleted stem cell transplant. The receptors here all came from a boy under three years old who had a stem cell transplant for SCID, so the T cells may come from the graft donor.

The chain employs TRBV19 and TRBJ2-3; a possible D gene is TRBD1 (6 bases). Germline CDR1 LNHDA, CDR2 SQIVND (reference sequence). Deletions cut 6 bases from V and 3 bases from J, with 16 bases between. The CDR3 covers 15 residues. CDR3 amino acids: CASSNRDMPTDTQYF. CDR3 in DNA: TGTGCCAGTAGCAACAGGGATATGCCTACAGATACGCAGTATTTT.

In regard to this clonotype: No conserved phenylalanine or tryptophan is present at the end of the CDR3, so a read error is the likely explanation. V usage is TRBV20-1 and J usage is TRBJ2-4; D ambiguous. The V end was cut by 4 bases, the J end by 2 bases, with 9 bases between. Germline lookup yields CDR1 DFQATT and CDR2 SNEGSKA (reference sequence). There are 13 residues in the CDR3. CDR3 amino acids: CSAIAPTKNIQYL. The CDR3 DNA reads as TGCAGTGCTATAGCCCCCACCAAAAACATTCAGTACCTC.

This clonotype has only one observation. The chain carries TRBV19 and TRBJ2-1; the D gene could be TRBD1 or TRBD2 (6 bases each). The CDR3 has 13 residues. Deletions cut 7 bases from V and 8 bases from J, with 15 bases between. Germline CDR1 and CDR2: LNHDA and SQIVND (reference sequence). CDR3 sequence: CASNRGTMDEQFF. The CDR3 DNA is TGTGCCAGTAACCGCGGGACAATGGATGAGCAGTTCTTC.

This rearrangement joins TRBV4-1 to TRBJ2-7; tentatively, D is TRBD1 or TRBD2 (5 bases each). The CDR3 is 16 amino acids. CDR1 and CDR2 (germline): MGHRA, YSYEKL. The V gene lost 0 bases and the J gene lost 2 bases, with 14 bases spanning the gap. The CDR3 loop reads CASSQETPGPAYEQYF. Written as DNA, the CDR3 is TGCGCCAGCAGCCAAGAAACACCGGGGCCTGCCTACGAGCAGTACTTC.

V and J are TRBV28 and TRBJ1-5; D is perhaps TRBD1 (5 bases). CDR1 and CDR2 (germline): MDHEN, SYDVKM. This CDR3 spans 16 amino acids. Trimming removed 5 bases at V and 5 bases at J, with 19 bases between. This CDR3 reads CASSRLTGTRDQPQHF. For the CDR3, the DNA is TGTGCCAGCAGTCGACTAACCGGGACCCGGGATCAGCCCCAGCATTTT. The entire variable domain, with the rest obtained from reference TRBV28 and TRBJ1-5, is as follows: DVKVTQSSRYLVKRTGEKVFLECVQDMDHENMFWYRQDPGLGLRLIYFSYDVKMKEKGDIPEGYSVSREKKERFSLILESASTNQTSMYLCASSRLTGTRDQPQHFGDGTRLSIL.

This chain uses TRBV20-1 with TRBJ2-1, with unresolved D. V was trimmed by 4 bases and J by 7 bases, leaving 8 bases between them. Germline CDR1 DFQATT, CDR2 SNEGSKA (reference sequence). CDR3 length equals 11 residues. The CDR3 region is CSATRKNEQFF. Here the CDR3 DNA reads TGCAGTGCTACCCGGAAGAATGAGCAGTTCTTC.

This clonotype showed up just a few times. The rearrangement uses TRBV5-1 and TRBJ1-1; 8 nucleotides line up with TRBD1. V trimming: 4 bases; J trimming: 1 base; junction bases outside the gene matches: 6. Germline CDR1 is SGHRS and CDR2 is YFSETQ. The CDR3 is made up of 15 amino acids. This CDR3 is CASSRQGAQNTEAFF. DNA for the CDR3: TGCGCCAGCAGCAGGCAGGGGGCACAGAACACTGAAGCTTTCTTT.

The chain recombines TRBV20-1 with TRBJ1-2, with D uncertain. Germline V lookup: CDR1 DFQATT, CDR2 SNEGSKA (reference sequence). CDR3 length: 13 amino acids. The V and J ends lost 8 bases and 5 bases respectively, with 18 bases between them. CDR3 DNA sequence: TGCAGTTCCCCCTCGCCGTACTATTATGGCTACACCTTC. It codes for CSSPSPYYYGYTF.

This clonotype was observed a handful of times. This chain links TRBV20-1 with TRBJ1-2, with 9 positions matching TRBD1. CDR3 length: 13 amino acids. The V segment lost 5 bases and the J segment 6 bases; nucleotides outside the gene matches: 7. CDR1 and CDR2 from the germline V gene are DFQATT and SNEGSKA (reference sequence). The CDR3, as DNA: TGCAGTGCTCAACAGGGGGCGCGGGATGGCTACACCTTC. Its protein is CSAQQGARDGYTF.

This clonotype was observed many times. The chain employs TRBV20-1 and TRBJ1-1; tentatively, D is TRBD1 (5 bases). The CDR3 totals 12 residues. V lost 3 bases to trimming and J lost 11 bases, with 16 bases between them. The germline gives CDR1 DFQATT, CDR2 SNEGSKA (reference sequence). The CDR3 reads CSASPKGPGAFF. The CDR3 DNA reads TGCAGTGCTAGCCCCAAGGGGCCTGGGGCTTTCTTT.

This rearrangement joins TRBV9 to TRBJ2-5; no clear D gene. CDR1 and CDR2 from the germline V gene are SGDLS and YYNGEE. The CDR3 extends over 14 amino acids. V dropped 2 bases and J dropped 2 bases, with 10 bases sitting between them. CDR3 nucleotide sequence: TGTGCCAGCAGCGTCTCGGGCCTACAAGAGACCCAGTACTTC. The encoded protein is CASSVSGLQETQYF.

The rearrangement links TRBV14 to TRBJ2-1; D perhaps matches TRBD1 (6 bases). Trimming removed 1 base at V and 7 bases at J, with 8 bases between. Germline-derived CDR1 and CDR2 are SGHDN and FVKESK. CDR3 length equals 13 residues. CDR3 in amino acids: CASSQVTGNEQFF. CDR3 DNA sequence: TGTGCCAGCAGCCAAGTCACAGGGAATGAGCAGTTCTTC. Full variable domain (remainder filled in from reference TRBV14 and TRBJ2-1): EAGVTQFPSHSVIEKGQTVTLRCDPISGHDNLYWYRRVMGKEIKFLLHFVKESKQDESGMPNNRFLAERTGGTYSTLKVQPAELEDSGVYFCASSQVTGNEQFFGPGTRLTVL.

This chain links TRBV20-1 with TRBJ2-1, with no clear D. Germline assignment: CDR1 DFQATT and CDR2 SNEGSKA (reference sequence). V was trimmed by 3 bases and J by 3 bases, leaving 6 bases between them. The CDR3 runs 12 residues. In DNA form, the CDR3 reads TGCAGTGCTAGCAAAATCTACAATGAGCAGTTCTTC. It yields the protein CSASKIYNEQFF.

This clonotype has only a few counts. This sequence joins TRBV5-4 and TRBJ2-7, with 8 bases that match TRBD1. The V and J ends lost 0 bases and 3 bases, in that order; junction bases with no gene match: 5. The CDR3 consists of 15 residues. Germline V gene sequence: CDR1 SGHNT, CDR2 YYREEE (reference sequence). CDR3 region: CASSLEPGGRYEQYF. DNA of the CDR3: TGTGCCAGCAGCTTGGAGCCAGGGGGCCGCTACGAGCAGTACTTC.

This clonotype was counted between two and nine times. The chain employs TRBV7-2 and TRBJ1-1, with D possibly matching TRBD1 (6 bases). The CDR3 extends over 15 amino acids. V was clipped by 2 bases and J by 11 bases, with 21 bases between them. Germline V gene sequence: CDR1 SGHTA, CDR2 FQGNSA. CDR3 DNA sequence: TGTGCCAGCAGCTTAACCGGGGGCGCGGGGTTTTGGGCTTTCTTT. As protein: CASSLTGGAGFWAFF.

V gene TRBV7-8 combines with J gene TRBJ2-7; 7 bases fit TRBD1. Germline-derived CDR1 and CDR2 are SGHVS and FQNEAQ. The V and J ends lost 3 bases and 4 bases, in that order; junction bases with no gene match: 6. The CDR3 is 14 amino acids. CDR3 region: CASSFEGALYEQYF. The CDR3 DNA is TGTGCCAGCAGCTTCGAGGGGGCTCTATACGAGCAGTACTTC.

The chain links TRBV7-4 to TRBJ1-1; 9 bases map to TRBD1. Germline V CDR1 and CDR2: SGHVT, SQSDAQ. This CDR3 is 16 amino acids long. After removal of 5 bases from V and 1 base from J, the junction contained 8 bases not matched to a gene. The chain's CDR3 is CASSGTGYVGNTEAFF. In DNA form, the CDR3 reads TGTGCCAGCAGCGGGACAGGGTATGTAGGGAACACTGAAGCTTTCTTT. Using reference TRBV7-4 and TRBJ1-1 for the parts outside the CDR3, the full variable domain is GAGVSQSPRYKVAKRGRDVALRCDSISGHVTLYWYRQTLGQGSEVLTYSQSDAQRDKSGRPSGRFSAERPERSVSTLKIQRTEQGDSAVYLCASSGTGYVGNTEAFFGQGTRLTVV.

The J gene is TRBJ2-3, the V gene TRBV11-2, with 12 bases matching TRBD2. This CDR3 contains 14 residues. V lost 1 base and J lost 13; bases outside the gene matches: 6. The germline gives CDR1 SGHAT, CDR2 FQNNGV. The CDR3: CASSLAASGGEKYF. The CDR3 DNA sequence: TGTGCCAGCAGCTTAGCGGCTAGCGGGGGGGAAAAGTATTTT.

This clonotype turned up a few times. This rearrangement joins TRBV5-1 to TRBJ1-3, with no clear D. Germline lookup yields CDR1 SGHRS and CDR2 YFSETQ. CDR3 length: 14 amino acids. Trimming stripped 3 bases from V and 1 base from J, with 8 bases between. The DNA for the CDR3 is TGCGCCAGCAGCTCGGGTATTTCTGGAAACACCATATATTTT. Encoded protein: CASSSGISGNTIYF.

The J gene is TRBJ2-1, the V gene TRBV2; D is ambiguous. V shed 4 bases and J shed 8 bases, with 12 bases lying between them. The CDR3 runs 13 residues. CDR1 is SNHLY, CDR2 FYNNEI, per germline. The CDR3 bases are TGTGCCAGCAGTGTACGTCTGTTTTATGAGCAGTTCTTC. It translates to CASSVRLFYEQFF.

This clonotype was counted a few times. The V gene is TRBV7-3, the J gene TRBJ1-5; D unclear. Germline V gene data show CDR1 as SGHTA and CDR2 as FQGTGA. Trimming cost V 3 bases and J 10 bases, with 13 bases left between them. The CDR3 has 13 residues. CDR3 sequence (DNA): TGTGCCAGCAGCTTGAGTTGGGGTCACCCCCAGCATTTT. Residues: CASSLSWGHPQHF.

The rearrangement joins TRBV20-1 to TRBJ1-5; a weak D match, TRBD1 (5 bases). Trimming cost V 6 bases and J 0 bases, with 12 bases left between them. Germline values: CDR1 DFQATT, CDR2 SNEGSKA (reference sequence). This CDR3 is 14 amino acids long. The CDR3 loop reads CSARYRFSNQPQHF. The CDR3 nucleotides read TGCAGTGCGCGGTACAGGTTTAGCAATCAGCCCCAGCATTTT.

The J gene is TRBJ2-7, the V gene TRBV7-9; D gene uncertain. Germline V lookup: CDR1 SEHNR, CDR2 FQNEAQ (reference sequence). With 5 bases removed from V and 7 bases from J, the gap between germline ends came to 12 bases. The CDR3 contains 12 residues. The CDR3 loop reads CASSGVVGEQYF. CDR3 in DNA: TGTGCCAGCAGCGGAGTGGTGGGGGAGCAGTACTTC.